This is a list of T cell receptor beta chains from one sample in a study of T cell responses to AZD1222 COVID-19 vaccine. The protocol was immunoSEQ multiplex PCR, while the TCRdb copy is restricted to in-frame clones and leaves out a portion. This sample yields around 84,000 clones, of which 88% are seen a single time; around 5.8% belongs to the top ten. Specimen: peripheral blood, collected on day 0 of AZD1222 vaccination. The source is an adult in good health. Each CDR3 is given with its conserved first and last residue. The D gene is left open where the match is weak. Size tells how often a clone was seen (once, few, many) or the class of an expanded clone, and some rows leave it out.

TRBJ2-7,TRBD1,TRBV7-2,-,CASSLAPGQRTYEQYF,TGTGCCAGCAGCTTAGCCCCGGGACAGAGAACCTACGAGCAGTACTTC
TRBJ1-6,-,TRBV6-1,-,CASSEAENSPLHF,TGTGCCAGCAGTGAAGCGGAGAACTCACCCCTCCACTTT
TRBJ1-5,TRBD1,TRBV30,-,CAWSRQGVAQPQHF,TGTGCCTGGAGTCGGCAGGGGGTCGCTCAGCCCCAGCATTTT
TRBJ2-5,-,TRBV18,-,CASSPGETQYF,TGTGCCAGCTCACCGGGGGAGACCCAGTACTTC
TRBJ2-7,-,TRBV5-1,-,CASHRDGEQYF,TGCGCCAGCCACCGGGACGGTGAGCAGTACTTC
TRBJ1-1,-,TRBV5-6,-,CASSLFRADEGTEAFF,TGTGCCAGCAGCTTGTTCAGGGCGGACGAGGGGACTGAAGCTTTCTTT
TRBJ1-3,-,TRBV28,-,CASTSPDSGNTIYF,TGTGCCAGCACCTCTCCTGACTCTGGAAACACCATATATTTT
TRBJ2-1,-,TRBV4-1,-,CASSQTDLGFAYNEQFF,TGCGCCAGCAGCCAGACTGATCTCGGTTTCGCCTACAATGAGCAGTTCTTC
TRBJ2-1,-,TRBV5-1,-,CASSLWSDDREQFF,TGCGCCAGCAGCTTGTGGAGCGACGACCGTGAGCAGTTCTTC
TRBJ2-2,-,TRBV18,-,CASSPLKNAGHGELFF,TGTGCCAGCTCACCACTAAAAAATGCGGGTCACGGGGAGCTGTTTTTT
TRBJ1-2,-,TRBV27,few,CASSLRGFDGYTF,TGTGCCAGCAGTCTACGGGGGTTTGATGGCTACACCTTC
TRBJ2-7,-,TRBV10-1,-,CASSGEYEQYF,TGCGCCAGCAGTGGGGAATACGAGCAGTACTTC
TRBJ2-3,-,TRBV12-3/TRBV12-4,-,CASVRGSTDTQYF,TGTGCCAGCGTTAGGGGTAGCACAGATACGCAGTATTTT
TRBJ2-7,TRBD1,TRBV4-3,few,CASSHLQGDHYEQYF,TGCGCCAGCAGCCATTTACAGGGGGATCACTACGAGCAGTACTTC
TRBJ1-3,TRBD1,TRBV28,-,CASSRTGLLGNTIYF,TGTGCCAGCAGCCGGACAGGCCTTCTTGGAAACACCATATATTTT
TRBJ1-1,-,TRBV27,-,CASSFLPKNTEAFF,TGTGCCAGCAGTTTCCTTCCCAAGAACACTGAAGCTTTCTTT
TRBJ1-1,-,TRBV28,-,CASSLGQGSINTEAFF,TGTGCCAGCAGTTTAGGGCAGGGGTCGATCAACACTGAAGCTTTCTTT
TRBJ1-1,-,TRBV7-3,-,CASSLKGGESYGNTEAFF,TGTGCCAGCAGCTTAAAGGGAGGGGAGAGTTATGGGAACACTGAAGCTTTCTTT
TRBJ2-3,-,TRBV19,-,CASNTLWGGQARTDTQYF,TGTGCCAGTAACACCCTTTGGGGGGGACAGGCCCGCACAGATACGCAGTATTTT
TRBJ2-3,-,TRBV10-3,-,CAISGRTDTQYF,TGTGCCATCTCAGGGCGCACAGATACGCAGTATTTT
TRBJ1-4,-,TRBV3-1/TRBV3-2,-,CASSYPGTRGEKLFF,TGTGCCAGCAGCTACCCCGGGACAAGGGGTGAAAAACTGTTTTTT
TRBJ2-3,-,TRBV2,-,CASSLMGTDTQYF,TGTGCCAGCAGCTTAATGGGCACAGATACGCAGTATTTT
TRBJ2-5,-,TRBV7-2,-,CASSSVIRGETQYF,TGTGCCAGCAGCTCGGTCATACGAGGGGAGACCCAGTACTTC
TRBJ1-1,-,TRBV28,-,CASSFSDQNTEAFF,TGTGCCAGCAGTTTTAGCGATCAGAACACTGAAGCTTTCTTT
TRBJ2-3,-,TRBV27,-,CASSPARTGVVDTQYF,TGTGCCAGCAGCCCGGCGAGGACGGGAGTAGTGGATACGCAGTATTTT
TRBJ1-3,-,TRBV6-5,-,CASSSSSVGGNTIYF,TGTGCCAGCAGTTCTTCCTCCGTGGGTGGAAACACCATATATTTT
TRBJ2-2,TRBD1,TRBV7-2,few,CASTRQGATGELFF,TGTGCCAGCACCCGACAGGGGGCAACCGGGGAGCTGTTTTTT
TRBJ2-7,-,TRBV9,-,CASSVTPRVDNYEQYF,TGTGCCAGCAGCGTAACCCCCCGAGTCGATAACTACGAGCAGTACTTC
TRBJ1-5,-,TRBV18,-,CASSPFKSSNFGQPQHF,TGTGCCAGCTCACCATTCAAGTCCTCGAATTTTGGTCAGCCCCAGCATTTT
TRBJ2-2,TRBD1,TRBV19,-,CASSPRVGGARTGELFF,TGTGCCAGTAGCCCAAGGGTAGGGGGCGCGAGGACCGGGGAGCTGTTTTTT
TRBJ2-5,TRBD2,TRBV10-2,-,CASNQGLAGVTQETQYF,TGCGCCAGCAACCAAGGGCTAGCGGGAGTAACGCAAGAGACCCAGTACTTC
TRBJ2-7,-,TRBV18,-,CASSPDGSYEQYF,TGTGCCAGCTCACCTGACGGGAGTTACGAGCAGTACTTC
TRBJ1-2,TRBD1,TRBV25-1,-,CASSGRDRGNYGYTF,TGTGCCAGCAGTGGCCGGGACAGGGGTAACTATGGCTACACCTTC
TRBJ1-1,-,TRBV28,-,CASTSSGTPNTEAFF,TGTGCCAGCACCTCCTCCGGGACACCGAACACTGAAGCTTTCTTT
TRBJ2-5,TRBD2,TRBV7-3,few,CASSLIGGRGETQYF,TGTGCCAGCAGCTTAATTGGCGGGAGGGGAGAGACCCAGTACTTC
TRBJ2-2,-,TRBV2,-,CASSESSLTGELFF,TGTGCCAGCAGTGAAAGTTCGCTCACCGGGGAGCTGTTTTTT
TRBJ1-1,-,TRBV6-4,-,CASSLQGNTEAFF,TGTGCCAGCAGTTTACAGGGGAACACTGAAGCTTTCTTT
TRBJ1-2,-,TRBV10-3,-,CAISESTIRRGYGYTF,TGTGCCATCAGTGAGTCGACAATCAGGAGGGGCTATGGCTACACCTTC
TRBJ2-2,-,TRBV7-2,-,CASSLLRAGELFF,TGTGCCAGCAGCTTATTGAGGGCCGGGGAGCTGTTTTTT
TRBJ2-2,TRBD1,TRBV10-3,once,CAISGRDRVDTGELFF,TGTGCCATCAGTGGCCGGGACAGGGTGGACACCGGGGAGCTGTTTTTT
TRBJ2-1,TRBD2,TRBV6-1,-,CASSEVGAGAYNEQFF,TGTGCCAGCAGTGAGGTTGGAGCGGGGGCCTACAATGAGCAGTTCTTC
TRBJ2-1,-,TRBV13,-,CASSFGRAKLGYNEQFF,TGTGCCAGCAGCTTCGGGAGAGCGAAGCTAGGTTACAATGAGCAGTTCTTC
TRBJ1-5,TRBD1,TRBV27,-,CASSLAYRGLGQPQHF,TGTGCCAGCAGTTTAGCCTACAGGGGGCTGGGCCAGCCCCAGCATTTT
TRBJ2-1,-,TRBV19,-,CASSIKGRDDEQFF,TGTGCCAGTAGTATCAAGGGCAGGGATGATGAGCAGTTCTTC
TRBJ1-1,TRBD1,TRBV11-2,-,CASIRTGGTEAFF,TGTGCCAGCATCCGGACAGGGGGCACTGAAGCTTTCTTT
TRBJ2-1,-,TRBV9,-,CASSVGASESSHEQFF,TGTGCCAGCAGCGTAGGAGCTAGCGAGTCTTCGCATGAGCAGTTCTTC
TRBJ2-1,TRBD2,TRBV7-9,-,CASRPGGFGSGEQFF,TGTGCCAGCAGACCGGGGGGTTTCGGGAGCGGTGAGCAGTTCTTC
TRBJ2-5,-,TRBV18,once,CASSPLSGLQETQYF,TGTGCCAGCTCACCACTTAGCGGATTACAAGAGACCCAGTACTTC
TRBJ2-2,-,TRBV9,-,CASSVGQNTGELFF,TGTGCCAGCAGCGTTGGGCAAAACACCGGGGAGCTGTTTTTT
TRBJ2-7,TRBD1,TRBV13,medium-sized,CASSLGRQGEQYF,TGTGCCAGCAGCTTAGGCCGACAGGGCGAGCAGTACTTC
TRBJ1-4,TRBD1,TRBV6-4,-,CASSDVRGRKLFF,TGTGCCAGCAGTGATGTCAGGGGGCGAAAACTGTTTTTT